This TCR beta chain was captured in a study of chemoradiotherapy in HPV16-positive cancers. Profiling relied on immunoSEQ multiplex PCR, and the TCRdb table lists in-frame clones only, not all of them. The data hold about 22,000 clones, with around 78% observed a single time. Whole-study findings and limits: HPV-specific T cells were functionally defined from only a couple of HPV16-positive patients.

A note on this clone: Its antigen is not known.

Germline loops: CDR1 LNHDA, CDR2 SQIVND (reference sequence). CDR3 length equals 14 residues. With 11 bases removed from V and 5 bases from J, the gap between germline ends came to 19 bases. The sample was collected from a patient who underwent chemoradiotherapy. This chain joins TRBV19 and TRBJ1-3; D is possibly TRBD1 (5 bases). The clonotype originates from a human donor with HPV-associated anogenital cancer. The CDR3: CASGVGSRRNTIYF. CDR3 bases: TGTGCCTCGGGGGTGGGCAGTAGAAGAAACACCATATATTTT.